The following is a T cell receptor beta chain sequence with its context. This entry belongs to a study of T cells in Graves' hyperthyroidism and ophthalmopathy. This CDR3 spans 15 amino acids. CDR1 is SGDLS, CDR2 YYNGEE, per germline. Trimming cost V 1 base and J 7 bases; bases outside gene matches: 5. Amplified TCR beta CDR3 regions came from RNA transcripts. The TCR CDR3 first-round RT-PCR relied on the HTBI primer set. TCRdb reanalysed the multiplex PCR reads using MiXCR and keeps one entry per CDR3 protein. The sample contains hundreds of thousands of distinct CDR3 sequences, roughly 37% of which appear only once.

The origin of this receptor is a man between 18 and 29 years old with Graves' hyperthyroidism. Sequenced sample: blood. This rearrangement joins TRBV9 to TRBJ1-4, with 9 bases identical to TRBD1. The CDR3 DNA reads TGTGCCAGCAGCGTATCCGGGACAGGGAGTGAAAAACTGTTTTTT. Its protein is CASSVSGTGSEKLFF. Looking up the rest from reference TRBV9 and TRBJ1-4 gives the full variable domain: DSGVTQTPKHLITATGQRVTLRCSPRSGDLSVYWYQQSLDQGLQFLIQYYNGEERAKGNILERFSAQQFPDLHSELNLSSLELGDSALYFCASSVSGTGSEKLFFGSGTQLSVL.